Presented here are 4 T cell receptor beta chains from one specimen sequenced in a study of CD8+CD57+ T cells in acquired aplastic anemia. Genomic DNA constituted the template upon which TCR beta VDJ and CDR3 profiling was performed. TCRdb re-derived calls from the reads in MiXCR, one entry per CDR3 protein. The data contain 350,000 to 450,000 distinct CDR3 sequences, around 68% of them singletons. Input material: sorted CD4+, CD8+, or CD8+CD57+ T cells (not recorded which) from PBMCs. The receptor source for this set is a human donor in good health, serving as a control.

Points on this clonotype: Because the CDR3 is missing its conserved closing phenylalanine or tryptophan, this is likely a read error. The limits of the CDR3 on the DNA are not certain, so only TCRdb's listed CDR3 is given. The J gene is TRBJ1-1, the V gene TRBV7-2. The V gene's germline CDR1 is SGHTA and CDR2 FQGNSA. The CDR3 region is 13 residues in length, termini included. This CDR3 reads CASSRNRSGNTIY.

A remark on this clonotype: One end of the junction varies from germline; a read error may be responsible. The J gene is TRBJ2-2, the V gene TRBV2; D tentatively reads TRBD1 or TRBD2 (5 bases each). CDR3 length equals 13 residues. Per germline, CDR1 SNHLY and CDR2 FYNNEI. CDR3 in DNA: TGCGCCAGCAGTGAAGGGGTCACCGGGGCGCTGTTTTTT. Its protein is CASSEGVTGALFF.

The chain links TRBV20-1 to TRBJ2-3; 8 bases are a match to TRBD1. J gave up 7 bases and V 3 bases, and 9 bases lay outside the gene matches. This CDR3 is 14 amino acids long. Germline V gene sequence: CDR1 DFQATT, CDR2 SNEGSKA (reference sequence). CDR3 sequence: CSARGDRLNNTQYF. The CDR3 DNA sequence: TGCAGTGCTAGGGGGGACAGGTTAAACAATACGCAGTATTTT.

As to this clonotype: One end of the junction is discordant with germline, which a read error may explain. The chain joins TRBV7-2 to TRBJ1-4; D remains unclear. Germline V gene data show CDR1 as SGHTA and CDR2 as FQGNSA. This CDR3 is built from 14 residues. CDR3 coding DNA: TGTGCCAGCAGCTTAGCCCTGGGGAACGAAAGACTGTTTTTT. It specifies CASSLALGNERLFF.